Listed below are T cell receptor beta chains from one sample, sequenced in a study of T cell responses to AZD1222 COVID-19 vaccine. The table came from immunoSEQ multiplex PCR; TCRdb's copy has only in-frame clones and leaves some out. The sample lists some 80,000 clones; about 87% were seen once. The sample was peripheral blood, taken on day 0 of AZD1222 vaccination. All receptors derive from an adult in good health. CDR3s include the opening cysteine and the closing phenylalanine or tryptophan. Each record gives: D gene, clone size, J gene, V gene, CDR3 protein, CDR3 DNA. The D gene is left open where the match is weak. The size field is filled for only some rows; it gives once, few, many or a size class.

D gene: .
clone size: .
J gene: TRBJ2-1
V gene: TRBV28
CDR3 protein: CASSEGQLLLSYNEQFF
CDR3 DNA: TGTGCCAGCAGTGAAGGACAACTCCTACTCTCCTACAATGAGCAGTTCTTC

D gene: TRBD1
clone size: once
J gene: TRBJ2-7
V gene: TRBV5-8
CDR3 protein: CASSLWTGTYEQYF
CDR3 DNA: TGTGCCAGCAGCCTATGGACAGGGACCTACGAGCAGTACTTC

D gene: .
clone size: once
J gene: TRBJ2-1
V gene: TRBV6-5
CDR3 protein: CASMGANEQFF
CDR3 DNA: TGTGCCAGCATGGGCGCCAATGAGCAGTTCTTC

D gene: .
clone size: .
J gene: TRBJ2-4
V gene: TRBV6-2/TRBV6-3
CDR3 protein: CASSSITGTSLRPKNIQYF
CDR3 DNA: TGTGCCAGCAGCTCGATAACCGGGACTTCCCTCCGGCCCAAAAACATTCAGTACTTC

D gene: .
clone size: .
J gene: TRBJ1-1
V gene: TRBV4-3
CDR3 protein: CASSQVDSTEAFF
CDR3 DNA: TGCGCCAGCAGCCAAGTAGATAGCACTGAAGCTTTCTTT

D gene: .
clone size: .
J gene: TRBJ2-7
V gene: TRBV30
CDR3 protein: CAWRQPGHHEQYF
CDR3 DNA: TGTGCCTGGCGGCAACCGGGACACCACGAGCAGTACTTC

D gene: TRBD2
clone size: .
J gene: TRBJ2-2
V gene: TRBV3-1/TRBV3-2
CDR3 protein: CASSQGTSGGPNTGELFF
CDR3 DNA: TGTGCCAGCAGCCAAGGGACTAGCGGGGGGCCGAACACCGGGGAGCTGTTTTTT

D gene: .
clone size: .
J gene: TRBJ1-2
V gene: TRBV29-1
CDR3 protein: CSVDVGGYTF
CDR3 DNA: TGCAGCGTTGATGTTGGTGGCTACACCTTC

D gene: .
clone size: .
J gene: TRBJ1-2
V gene: TRBV13
CDR3 protein: CASYGTDGPNYGYTF
CDR3 DNA: TGTGCCAGCTACGGGACGGACGGACCTAACTATGGCTACACCTTC

D gene: .
clone size: once
J gene: TRBJ1-5
V gene: TRBV2
CDR3 protein: CASREQGYSNQPQHF
CDR3 DNA: TGTGCCAGCAGGGAGCAGGGGTATAGCAATCAGCCCCAGCATTTT

D gene: .
clone size: .
J gene: TRBJ2-3
V gene: TRBV2
CDR3 protein: CASGVGTDTQYF
CDR3 DNA: TGTGCCAGCGGGGTGGGGACAGATACGCAGTATTTT

D gene: TRBD1
clone size: few
J gene: TRBJ1-1
V gene: TRBV20-1
CDR3 protein: CSGGQTEAFF
CDR3 DNA: TGCAGTGGGGGACAGACTGAAGCTTTCTTT

D gene: .
clone size: once
J gene: TRBJ1-1
V gene: TRBV7-2
CDR3 protein: CASRHYRDNTEAFF
CDR3 DNA: TGTGCCAGCAGACATTACAGGGACAACACTGAAGCTTTCTTT

D gene: .
clone size: .
J gene: TRBJ2-1
V gene: TRBV12-2
CDR3 protein: CASRFVAGGRISYNEQFF
CDR3 DNA: TGTGCAAGTCGCTTTGTAGCGGGGGGGAGGATTTCCTACAATGAGCAGTTCTTC

D gene: .
clone size: .
J gene: TRBJ1-2
V gene: TRBV12-5
CDR3 protein: CASAPGGGYGYTF
CDR3 DNA: TGTGCTAGTGCCCCTGGGGGGGGCTATGGCTACACCTTC

D gene: TRBD1
clone size: .
J gene: TRBJ2-2
V gene: TRBV5-1
CDR3 protein: CASGNTGATGELFF
CDR3 DNA: TGCGCCAGCGGAAACACAGGGGCGACCGGGGAGCTGTTTTTT

D gene: .
clone size: .
J gene: TRBJ1-1
V gene: TRBV6-6
CDR3 protein: CASSLPRRPTEAFF
CDR3 DNA: TGTGCCAGCAGTCTCCCCCGCCGGCCCACTGAAGCTTTCTTT

D gene: .
clone size: once
J gene: TRBJ2-7
V gene: TRBV28
CDR3 protein: CASALGLSEQYF
CDR3 DNA: TGTGCCAGCGCCCTAGGGTTGAGCGAGCAGTACTTC

D gene: TRBD2
clone size: .
J gene: TRBJ2-5
V gene: TRBV14
CDR3 protein: CASSQDERGGETQYF
CDR3 DNA: TGTGCCAGCAGCCAGGACGAGCGGGGAGGAGAGACCCAGTACTTC

D gene: .
clone size: .
J gene: TRBJ1-5
V gene: TRBV7-8
CDR3 protein: CASSLATGLEPQHF
CDR3 DNA: TGTGCCAGCAGCTTAGCGACTGGCTTGGAGCCCCAGCATTTT

D gene: .
clone size: once
J gene: TRBJ2-2
V gene: TRBV5-1
CDR3 protein: CASSLGRGRTGELFF
CDR3 DNA: TGCGCCAGCAGCTTGGGAAGGGGGAGGACCGGGGAGCTGTTTTTT

D gene: .
clone size: .
J gene: TRBJ2-7
V gene: TRBV19
CDR3 protein: CASSSGTLSYEQYF
CDR3 DNA: TGTGCCAGTAGTAGCGGGACTTTATCCTACGAGCAGTACTTC

D gene: .
clone size: .
J gene: TRBJ2-2
V gene: TRBV12-5
CDR3 protein: CASGLSGATGGELFF
CDR3 DNA: TGTGCTAGTGGTTTGTCGGGGGCGACCGGCGGGGAGCTGTTTTTT

D gene: TRBD2
clone size: .
J gene: TRBJ2-5
V gene: TRBV6-2/TRBV6-3
CDR3 protein: CASSSRLAGAPWETQYF
CDR3 DNA: TGTGCCAGCAGTTCCAGACTAGCGGGGGCCCCCTGGGAGACCCAGTACTTC

D gene: .
clone size: once
J gene: TRBJ1-3
V gene: TRBV14
CDR3 protein: CASSQDSLGVGNTIYF
CDR3 DNA: TGTGCCAGCAGCCAAGACTCTCTGGGTGTTGGAAACACCATATATTTT

D gene: .
clone size: .
J gene: TRBJ2-7
V gene: TRBV21-1
CDR3 protein: CASSKVGGVLIYEQYF
CDR3 DNA: TGTGCCAGCAGCAAAGTTGGTGGGGTACTGATCTACGAGCAGTACTTC

D gene: .
clone size: few
J gene: TRBJ1-3
V gene: TRBV28
CDR3 protein: CASSLYGGNTIYF
CDR3 DNA: TGTGCCAGCAGTTTATACGGGGGAAACACCATATATTTT

D gene: .
clone size: .
J gene: TRBJ1-2
V gene: TRBV2
CDR3 protein: CASSGAYGYTF
CDR3 DNA: TGTGCCAGCAGTGGGGCCTATGGCTACACCTTC

D gene: TRBD1
clone size: .
J gene: TRBJ1-4
V gene: TRBV6-4
CDR3 protein: CASSRGGTGIYPNEKLFF
CDR3 DNA: TGTGCCAGCAGTCGGGGCGGGACAGGGATTTATCCTAATGAAAAACTGTTTTTT

D gene: .
clone size: .
J gene: TRBJ2-2
V gene: TRBV28
CDR3 protein: CASSFTGELFF
CDR3 DNA: TGTGCCAGCAGTTTTACCGGGGAGCTGTTTTTT

D gene: .
clone size: .
J gene: TRBJ1-1
V gene: TRBV4-2
CDR3 protein: CASTDDWAEAFF
CDR3 DNA: TGTGCCAGCACCGACGACTGGGCTGAAGCTTTCTTT

D gene: .
clone size: .
J gene: TRBJ1-3
V gene: TRBV30
CDR3 protein: CAWSRYRRGWVDTIYF
CDR3 DNA: TGTGCCTGGAGTCGATACCGGCGGGGTTGGGTGGACACCATATATTTT

D gene: .
clone size: .
J gene: TRBJ1-5
V gene: TRBV18
CDR3 protein: CASSPETQRNQPQHF
CDR3 DNA: TGTGCCAGCTCACCAGAGACCCAGCGCAATCAGCCCCAGCATTTT

D gene: TRBD1
clone size: .
J gene: TRBJ2-1
V gene: TRBV5-4
CDR3 protein: CASSPGQGVYNEQFF
CDR3 DNA: TGTGCCAGCAGCCCCGGACAGGGCGTCTACAATGAGCAGTTCTTC

D gene: .
clone size: .
J gene: TRBJ1-2
V gene: TRBV30
CDR3 protein: CAWKPSGKVVYGYTF
CDR3 DNA: TGTGCCTGGAAACCTTCCGGGAAAGTGGTCTATGGCTACACCTTC

D gene: .
clone size: .
J gene: TRBJ1-1
V gene: TRBV3-1/TRBV3-2
CDR3 protein: CASSQDFRYTEAFF
CDR3 DNA: TGTGCCAGCAGCCAAGATTTCCGATACACTGAAGCTTTCTTT

D gene: TRBD1
clone size: .
J gene: TRBJ1-2
V gene: TRBV30
CDR3 protein: CAWHTGGGYTF
CDR3 DNA: TGTGCCTGGCACACAGGGGGCGGCTACACCTTC

D gene: .
clone size: .
J gene: TRBJ1-1
V gene: TRBV15
CDR3 protein: CATTTGRWNTEAFF
CDR3 DNA: TGTGCCACGACGACCGGACGGTGGAACACTGAAGCTTTCTTT

D gene: .
clone size: .
J gene: TRBJ1-2
V gene: TRBV14
CDR3 protein: CASSQGHYGYTF
CDR3 DNA: TGTGCCAGCAGCCAAGGACACTATGGCTACACCTTC

D gene: .
clone size: .
J gene: TRBJ1-1
V gene: TRBV4-1
CDR3 protein: CASSQDGRVGTEAFF
CDR3 DNA: TGCGCCAGCAGCCAAGACGGCAGGGTCGGCACTGAAGCTTTCTTT

D gene: .
clone size: .
J gene: TRBJ2-6
V gene: TRBV9
CDR3 protein: CASSPRPGANVLTF
CDR3 DNA: TGTGCCAGCAGCCCCAGGCCCGGGGCCAACGTCCTGACTTTC